The 2 T cell receptor beta chains presented below share a single source sample, sequenced in a study of graft-versus-host responses after intestinal transplantation. Here immunoSEQ multiplex PCR was the method, and the copy in TCRdb shows in-frame clones only, minus some. The table shows some 96,000 clones, with 90% occurring only once. Source: PBMCs, taken 450 to 460 days after intestinal transplant. These receptors originate from a human patient who received an intestinal transplant, so some T cells may come from the graft donor.

The chain recombines TRBV7-9 with TRBJ2-3, with 10 bases identical to TRBD1. The V gene's germline CDR1 is SEHNR and CDR2 FQNEAQ (reference sequence). V lost 3 bases and J lost 2; bases outside the gene matches: 5. The CDR3 length is 16 residues. CDR3 DNA sequence: TGTGCCAGCAGCTTCCCGGGACAGGGGTCCACAGATACGCAGTATTTT. This translates into CASSFPGQGSTDTQYF.

The J gene is TRBJ2-4, the V gene TRBV5-1; 7 bases are shared with TRBD1. The CDR3 runs to 17 residues. CDR1 is SGHRS and CDR2 is YFSETQ in the germline V gene. Unmatched junction bases numbered 6, after V lost 0 bases and J lost 0 bases. DNA for the CDR3: TGCGCCAGCAGCTTGGGGGACAGCAACCTAGCCAAAAACATTCAGTACTTC. As protein: CASSLGDSNLAKNIQYF.